The rows below give T cell receptor beta chains drawn from one sample of a study of regulatory T cells in long-lasting Graves disease. A single record per CDR3 protein comes from TCRdb applying MiXCR to the multiplex PCR reads. Among 400,000 to 500,000 distinct CDR3 sequences listed, approximately 15% were seen once. This sample also belongs to another study, concerning T cells in Graves' hyperthyroidism and ophthalmopathy.

The sample here was peripheral blood mononuclear cells (PBMCs), taken at new diagnosis, from a patient treated with antithyroid drugs. These receptors all stem from a woman in her twenties or thirties with Graves disease. CDR3s include the opening cysteine and the closing phenylalanine or tryptophan. The D gene is left open where the match is weak. Clone size appears in some rows only: once, few, many, or a class for an expanded clone.

V gene,J gene,D gene,clone size,CDR3 protein,CDR3 DNA
TRBV3-1,TRBJ2-1,NA,many,CASSPVRANMNEQFF,TGTGCCAGCAGCCCAGTTAGGGCCAATATGAATGAGCAGTTCTTC
TRBV19,TRBJ2-6,NA,NA,CASSIISGANVLTF,TGTGCCAGTAGTATAATCTCTGGGGCCAACGTCCTGACTTTC
TRBV12-3/TRBV12-4,TRBJ2-2,TRBD2,many,CASSQSGRNTGELFF,TGTGCCAGCAGCCAGAGCGGGAGGAACACCGGGGAGCTGTTTTTT
TRBV12-3/TRBV12-4,TRBJ2-7,NA,NA,CASSLAWSYELYF,TGTGCCAGCAGCCTAGCGTGGTCCTACGAGCTGTACTTC
TRBV4-1,TRBJ2-1,NA,few,CASSQRSDTPAHEQFF,TGCGCCAGCAGCCAAAGATCTGACACACCGGCCCATGAGCAGTTCTTC
TRBV20-1,TRBJ2-2,NA,many,CSANNPFETGELFF,TGCAGTGCCAATAACCCCTTTGAGACCGGGGAGCTGTTTTTT
TRBV7-3,TRBJ2-2,TRBD2,NA,CASSLVLAGIGELFF,TGTGCCAGCAGCTTGGTACTAGCGGGAATCGGGGAGCTGTTTTTT
TRBV7-6,TRBJ2-2,NA,NA,CASSLVDSRFNTGELFF,TGTGCCAGCAGCTTAGTGGACAGCAGATTTAACACCGGGGAGCTGTTTTTT
TRBV12-3/TRBV12-4,TRBJ2-1,TRBD2,NA,CASIPTSGRGHNEQFF,TGTGCCAGCATCCCGACTAGCGGGAGGGGCCACAATGAGCAGTTCTTC
TRBV29-1,TRBJ2-4,NA,NA,CSAFGQKNIQYF,TGCAGCGCCTTTGGACAGAAAAACATTCAGTACTTC
TRBV5-1,TRBJ1-5,NA,NA,CASSLFDQPQHF,TGTGCCAGCAGCTTGTTCGATCAGCCCCAGCATTTT